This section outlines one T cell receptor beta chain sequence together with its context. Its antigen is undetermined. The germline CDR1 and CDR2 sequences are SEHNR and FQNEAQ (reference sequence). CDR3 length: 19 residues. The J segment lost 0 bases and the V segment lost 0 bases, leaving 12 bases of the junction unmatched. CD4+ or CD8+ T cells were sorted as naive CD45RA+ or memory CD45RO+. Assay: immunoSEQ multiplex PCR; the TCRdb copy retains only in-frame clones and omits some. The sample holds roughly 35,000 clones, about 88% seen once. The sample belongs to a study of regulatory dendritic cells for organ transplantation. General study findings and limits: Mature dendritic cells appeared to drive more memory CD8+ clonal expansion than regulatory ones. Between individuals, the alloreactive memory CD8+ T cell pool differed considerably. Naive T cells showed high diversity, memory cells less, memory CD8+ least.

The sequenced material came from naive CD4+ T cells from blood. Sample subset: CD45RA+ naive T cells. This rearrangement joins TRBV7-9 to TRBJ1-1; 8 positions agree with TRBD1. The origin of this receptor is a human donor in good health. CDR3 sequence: CASSLANRRGLGLNTEAFF. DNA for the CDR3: TGTGCCAGCAGCTTAGCGAATCGCAGGGGGCTGGGGTTGAACACTGAAGCTTTCTTT. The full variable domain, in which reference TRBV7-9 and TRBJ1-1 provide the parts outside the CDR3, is DTGVSQNPRHKITKRGQNVTFRCDPISEHNRLYWYRQTLGQGPEFLTYFQNEAQLEKSRLLSDRFSAERPKGSFSTLEIQRTEQGDSAMYLCASSLANRRGLGLNTEAFFGQGTRLTVV.